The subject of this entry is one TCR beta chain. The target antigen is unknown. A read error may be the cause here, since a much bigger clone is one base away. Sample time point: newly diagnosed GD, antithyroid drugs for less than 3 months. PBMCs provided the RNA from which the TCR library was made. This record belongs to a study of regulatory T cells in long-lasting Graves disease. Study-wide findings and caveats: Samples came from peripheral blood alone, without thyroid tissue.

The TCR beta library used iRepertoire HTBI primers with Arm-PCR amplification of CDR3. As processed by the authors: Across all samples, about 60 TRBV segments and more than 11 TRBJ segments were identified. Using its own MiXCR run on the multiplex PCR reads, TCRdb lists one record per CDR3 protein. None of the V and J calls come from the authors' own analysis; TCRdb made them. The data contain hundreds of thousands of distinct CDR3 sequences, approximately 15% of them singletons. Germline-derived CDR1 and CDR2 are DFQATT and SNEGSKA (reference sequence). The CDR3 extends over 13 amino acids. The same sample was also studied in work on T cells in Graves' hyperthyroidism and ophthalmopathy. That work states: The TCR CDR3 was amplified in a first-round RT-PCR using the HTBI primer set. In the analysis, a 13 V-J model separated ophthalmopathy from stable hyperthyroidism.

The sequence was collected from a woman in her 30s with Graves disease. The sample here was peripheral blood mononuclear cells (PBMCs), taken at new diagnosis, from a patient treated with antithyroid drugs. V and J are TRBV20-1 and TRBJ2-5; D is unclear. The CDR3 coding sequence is TGCAGTGCTAGAGATGCGCTGCCAGAGACCCAGCACTTC. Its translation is CSARDALPETQHF.